Listed here is a single T cell receptor (beta chain). Trimming pared 5 bases from V and 4 bases from J, leaving 14 bases between. CDR1 is SGHTA, CDR2 FQGNSA, per germline. This CDR3 has 14 residues. Sequencing was performed with immunoSEQ multiplex PCR; in TCRdb, only in-frame clones are kept and a portion is missing. The data show 200,000 to 250,000 clones, roughly 82% seen once. The entry originates in a study of blood T cell repertoires in COVID-19. Study-wide background: COVID-19 samples from acute and convalescent phases originated in the United States, Italy and Spain. T cells, B-cell-depleted T cells, or PBMCs supplied cDNA or gDNA.

V usage is TRBV7-2 and J usage is TRBJ1-1; a possible D gene is TRBD1 (5 bases). The clonotype originates from a woman older than 75 with COVID-19, enrolled during active disease. Input material: peripheral blood. In nucleotides, the CDR3 is TGTGCCAGCAGCCGCCCTGGGGGAGGCACTGAAGCTTTCTTT. Translating it yields CASSRPGGGTEAFF.